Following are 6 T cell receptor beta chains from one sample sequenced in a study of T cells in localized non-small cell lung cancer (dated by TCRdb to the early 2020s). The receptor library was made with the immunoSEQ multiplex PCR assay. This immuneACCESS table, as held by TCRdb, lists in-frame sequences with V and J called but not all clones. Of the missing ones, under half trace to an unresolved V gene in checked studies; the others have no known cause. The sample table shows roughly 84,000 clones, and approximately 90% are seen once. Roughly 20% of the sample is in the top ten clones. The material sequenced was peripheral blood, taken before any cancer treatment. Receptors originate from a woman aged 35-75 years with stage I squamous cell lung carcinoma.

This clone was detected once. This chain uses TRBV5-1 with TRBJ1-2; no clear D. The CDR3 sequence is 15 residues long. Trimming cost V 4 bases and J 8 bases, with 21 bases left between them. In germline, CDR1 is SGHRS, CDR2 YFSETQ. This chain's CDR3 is CASSNPQVPSGGYTF. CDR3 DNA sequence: TGCGCCAGCAGCAACCCGCAGGTACCTAGCGGGGGCTACACCTTC. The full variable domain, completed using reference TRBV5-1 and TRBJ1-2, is KAGVTQTPRYLIKTRGQQVTLSCSPISGHRSVSWYQQTPGQGLQFLFEYFSETQRNKGNFPGRFSGRQFSNSRSEMNVSTLELGDSALYLCASSNPQVPSGGYTFGSGTRLTVV.

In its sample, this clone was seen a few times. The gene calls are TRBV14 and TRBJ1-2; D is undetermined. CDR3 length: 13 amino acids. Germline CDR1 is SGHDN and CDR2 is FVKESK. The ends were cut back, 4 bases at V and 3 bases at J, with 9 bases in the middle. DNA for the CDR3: TGTGCCAGCAGCCCTGGACCGGACTATGGCTACACCTTC. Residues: CASSPGPDYGYTF.

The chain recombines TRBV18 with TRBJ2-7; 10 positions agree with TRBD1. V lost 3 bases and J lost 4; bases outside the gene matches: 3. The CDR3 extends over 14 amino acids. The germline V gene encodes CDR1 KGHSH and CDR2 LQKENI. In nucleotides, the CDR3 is TGTGCCAGCTCACCGACAGGGGGCTGGTACGAGCAGTACTTC. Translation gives CASSPTGGWYEQYF.

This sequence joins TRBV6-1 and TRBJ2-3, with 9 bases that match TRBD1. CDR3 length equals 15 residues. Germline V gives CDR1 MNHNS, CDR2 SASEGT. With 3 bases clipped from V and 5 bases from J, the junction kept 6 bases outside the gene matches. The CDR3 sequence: CASSERDRARDTQYF. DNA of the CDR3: TGTGCCAGCAGTGAGCGGGACAGGGCAAGAGATACGCAGTATTTT.

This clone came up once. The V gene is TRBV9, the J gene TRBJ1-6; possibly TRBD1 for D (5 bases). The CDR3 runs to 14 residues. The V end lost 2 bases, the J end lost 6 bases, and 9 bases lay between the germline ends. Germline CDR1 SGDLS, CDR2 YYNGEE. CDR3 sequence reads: CASSVRQSNSPLHF. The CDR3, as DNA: TGTGCCAGCAGCGTCCGACAGAGTAATTCACCCCTCCACTTT.

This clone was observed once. The CDR3 sequence is CASSEADRLKGYTF. DNA of the CDR3: TGTGCCAGCAGTGAAGCGGACCGACTTAAAGGCTACACCTTC. V gene TRBV6-1 combines with J gene TRBJ1-2; the D is unclear. Germline-derived CDR1 and CDR2 are MNHNS and SASEGT. The CDR3 covers 14 residues. Trimming took off 0 bases at V and 8 bases at J, with 13 bases between the two ends.